The entry below describes one TCR beta chain. The antigen remains undetermined. With random hexamers, reverse transcription was performed on roughly 0.5 to 1 ug of RNA. TCRdb re-called the immunoSEQ multiplex PCR reads with MiXCR, one entry per CDR3 protein. The sample lists 170,000 or so distinct CDR3 sequences, around 93% occurring once. V shed 1 base, J shed 3 bases, and the junction held 4 bases outside the gene matches. The CDR3 is 15 residues long. The sample belongs to a study of CD8 T cells in Susac syndrome. Notes on the study in general: The authors acknowledged that the study's TCR sequencing and HLA analysis involved relatively few individuals.

The clonotype originates from a human donor with multiple sclerosis. The specimen sequenced was CD4+ T cells from PBMCs. This sequence joins TRBV12-3 or TRBV12-4 and TRBJ2-7; TRBD2 aligns across 9 bases. CDR3 bases: TGTGCCAGCAGTTTAGGAGGGCGGGAGGGCTACGAGCAGTACTTC. It encodes CASSLGGREGYEQYF.